This T cell receptor (beta chain) is from a study of cytomegalovirus exposure and HLA in healthy donors. Germline assignment: CDR1 MNHEY and CDR2 SMNVEV (reference sequence). The CDR3 runs to 15 residues. The V gene lost 5 bases and the J gene lost 1 base, with 14 bases spanning the gap. It was with 60 Vbeta and 13 Jbeta primers that the PCR ran. Method: immunoSEQ multiplex PCR; TCRdb's copy keeps in-frame clones and lacks some. The repertoire includes about 140,000 clones, over 60% of them detected once, and 1% to 1.5% sits in the top ten. The chain links TRBV27 to TRBJ1-1; D is ambiguous. The sequencing input was PBMCs. The sequence was collected from a male donor in good health and CMV-seropositive. The CDR3 bases are TGTGCCAGCAGTCCACAACCCCGGGGGAACACTGAAGCTTTCTTT. Its protein product is CASSPQPRGNTEAFF.